The T cell receptor (beta chain) under discussion was sequenced for a study of T cells after yellow fever vaccination (dated by TCRdb to the late 2010s). Broadly, across the study: The SMART-Seq v4 Ultra Low Input RNA kit was used to prepare libraries from fractions with low cell numbers. Two healthy male donors, one aged 18 to 30 and one aged 30 to 39 years, were included in the cohort. To track T-cell clones before and after primary and booster YFV17D yellow fever vaccination, bulk TCR alpha and beta repertoires were sequenced longitudinally. Bulk PBMC replicates and cell subsets were isolated from blood drawn at multiple timepoints before and after both primary and secondary immunization.

The V end loses 1 base and the J end loses 4 bases, and a stretch of 12 bases separates them. The germline V gene sets CDR1 to LGHNA and CDR2 to YSLEER. From the cysteine through the phenylalanine, the CDR3 covers 15 amino acids. Only the CDR3 part of the read is kept: 45 bases, read in frame from the first base. Sequenced using an Illumina NovaSeq 6000. TCR cDNA was synthesized by 5'RACE template switching, which introduced a universal primer site and unique molecular identifiers. cDNA synthesis was primed from both the TCR alpha and TCR beta constant segments. Libraries were amplified in two PCR steps, with sample barcodes and sequencing adapters added in the second step. Sequencing of the libraries was done on either Illumina HiSeq 2500 (2x100 bp) or NovaSeq (2x150 bp). Concerning the study's data processing: Reads were demultiplexed and collapsed into UMI consensus sequences with MIGEC, and V(D)J alignment was performed with MiXCR. Clonotypes responding to the vaccine were identified with edgeR on replicate PBMC samples, with the criteria of FDR below 0.01 and a log2 fold change above 5 up to day 15. CD4 or CD8 identity was assigned to each bulk clonotype according to whether the clonotype was present at higher abundance in the sequenced CD4 repertoire or the sequenced CD8 repertoire. Using fastp at Q25 and MiXCR, TCRdb reprocessed the public reads and kept productive beta chains. CDR3 protein sequences are deduplicated, and each keeps its most common genes and DNA. TCRdb, not the authors, supplied the V and J calls. The sample table holds approximately 93,000 distinct CDR3 sequences, of which around 5.8% were seen once. The ten most abundant clones make up about 41% of the sample.

This clonotype appeared a few times. Which antigen it targets is not known. Base qualities are missing; no much larger clone stands one base away. General conclusions and limits of the study: FACS-sorted repertoires could contain abundant contaminating clonotypes from the bulk population, so computational filtering was required. Compared with the primary T-cell response, the secondary T-cell response was weaker but faster, peaking on day 5 rather than day 15. Most clones expanded after primary vaccination (around 96% of CD4 and 88% of CD8) were re-detected after the booster, suggesting that broad memory maintenance occurred. Because the study included only two donors, the extent to which the findings can be generalized is limited. A small fraction of clonotypes appeared in both the CD4 and CD8 compartments, likely as a result of convergent recombination.

The treatment or condition label for this specimen denotes: live attenuated yellow fever vaccine strain. PBMCs were isolated from peripheral blood using a standard Ficoll-Paque protocol. Dynabeads CD4 and CD8 positive selection kits were used to isolate the CD4 and CD8 T-cell fractions. RNA was extracted with TriZol from bulk PBMCs, CD4 and CD8 fractions, and dextramer-positive and dextramer-negative fractions. The clonotype comes from a young man who received the YFV17D yellow fever vaccine. The V and J genes are TRBV4-3 and TRBJ2-3; the D region possibly corresponds to TRBD2 (6 bases align). The source was CD8+ T cells sorted from PBMCs, collected 10 days after the yellow fever booster vaccination. In nucleotides, the sequence is TGCGCCAGCAGCCAAGTGGACCGGAGGGCAGATACGCAGTATTTT. The translation is CASSQVDRRADTQYF.